These 2 T cell receptor beta chains originate from one sample sequenced in a study of blood T cell repertoires in COVID-19. The protocol was immunoSEQ multiplex PCR, while the TCRdb copy is restricted to in-frame clones and leaves out a portion. Of roughly 81,000 clones listed, about 85% are singletons. The source material was peripheral blood. These receptors all come from a woman of 80 years or more with COVID-19, enrolled during active disease.

This clone was counted once. This sequence joins TRBV18 and TRBJ1-4, with 7 bases matching TRBD1. V trimming: 3 bases; J trimming: 5 bases; junction bases outside the gene matches: 6. CDR3 size: 15 residues. CDR1 is KGHSH, CDR2 LQKENI, per germline. CDR3 in amino acids: CASSPPGQYNEKLFF. Here the CDR3 DNA reads TGTGCCAGCTCACCGCCGGGACAGTACAATGAAAAACTGTTTTTT.

This clone was counted a single time. The rearrangement joins TRBV28 to TRBJ2-1, with D unclear. Per germline, CDR1 MDHEN and CDR2 SYDVKM. The length of the CDR3 is 13 residues. The germline V and J ends were trimmed by 6 bases and 10 bases, with 16 bases remaining between them. The CDR3, as DNA: TGTGCCAGCAGCCGACGGGTTTCCGACGAGCAGTTCTTC. This encodes CASSRRVSDEQFF.